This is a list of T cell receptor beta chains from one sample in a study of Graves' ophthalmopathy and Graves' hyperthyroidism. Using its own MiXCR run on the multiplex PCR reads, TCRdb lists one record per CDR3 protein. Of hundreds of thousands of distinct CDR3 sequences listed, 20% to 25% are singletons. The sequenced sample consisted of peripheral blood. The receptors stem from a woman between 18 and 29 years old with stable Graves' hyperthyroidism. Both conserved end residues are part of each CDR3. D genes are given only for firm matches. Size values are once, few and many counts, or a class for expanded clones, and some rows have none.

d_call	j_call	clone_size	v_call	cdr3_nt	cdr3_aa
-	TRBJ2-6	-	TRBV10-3	TGTGCCATCAGTGAGAGGGGGATTGGGGCCAACGTCCTGACTTTC	CAISERGIGANVLTF
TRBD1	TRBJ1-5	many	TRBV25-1	TGTGCCAGCAGCGCCGGGACAGGCTCCCATCAGCCCCAGCATTTT	CASSAGTGSHQPQHF
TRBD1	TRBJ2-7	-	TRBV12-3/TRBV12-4	TGTGCCAGCAGGCGACAGGGTCTCGAAGAGCAGTACTTC	CASRRQGLEEQYF
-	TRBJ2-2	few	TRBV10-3	TGTGCCATCAGTGAAAATTACGGGGAGCTGTGTTTT	CAISENYGELCF
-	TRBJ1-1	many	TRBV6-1	TGTGCCAGCAGTGGTCCGATGAACACTGAAGCTTTCTTT	CASSGPMNTEAFF
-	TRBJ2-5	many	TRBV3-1	TGTGCCAGCAGCCATAGTGAGGGAGAGACCCAGTACTTC	CASSHSEGETQYF
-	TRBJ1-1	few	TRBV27	TGTGCCAGCAGTTTGAAACAGAACACTGAAGCTTTCTTT	CASSLKQNTEAFF
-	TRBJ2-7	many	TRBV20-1	TGCAGTGCTAGAGAGTATGCGGGCCCCTACGAGCAGTACTTC	CSAREYAGPYEQYF
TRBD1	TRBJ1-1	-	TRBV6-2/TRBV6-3	TGTGCCAGCACGTACGAGGGACAGGGAGCTTTCTTT	CASTYEGQGAFF
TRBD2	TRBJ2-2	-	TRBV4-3	TGCGCCAGCAGCCAGACTAGCGCCACCGGGGAGCTGTTTTTT	CASSQTSATGELFF
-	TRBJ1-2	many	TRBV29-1	TGCAGCGTTGAGCCGTTTTCCCCAAGGATTGGCTATGGCTACACCTTC	CSVEPFSPRIGYGYTF
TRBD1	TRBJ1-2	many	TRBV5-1	TGCGCCAGCAGGCTCGGGACAGGGGGTGACTATGGCTACACCTTC	CASRLGTGGDYGYTF
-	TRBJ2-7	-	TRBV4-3	TGCGCCAGCAGCCAAGAACTCGGGACCCCCGACGAGCAGTACTTC	CASSQELGTPDEQYF
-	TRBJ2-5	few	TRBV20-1	TGCAGTGCTAGAGATAGGGCGGCGGGTCAAGAGACCCAGTACTTC	CSARDRAAGQETQYF
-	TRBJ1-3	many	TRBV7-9	TGTGCCACATATGCCGGAAACACCATATATTTT	CATYAGNTIYF
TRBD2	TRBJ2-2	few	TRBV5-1	TGCGCCAGCAGAGCTAGCGGGACTAACACCGGGGAGCTGTTTTTT	CASRASGTNTGELFF
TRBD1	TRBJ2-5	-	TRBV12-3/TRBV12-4	TGTGCCAGCAACGGAAGGACAGGGTCGGGAGAGACCCAGTACTTC	CASNGRTGSGETQYF
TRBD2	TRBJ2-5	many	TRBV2	TGTGCCAGCAGTGCGGGACTAGCGGGAGCAGTCCAGTACTTC	CASSAGLAGAVQYF
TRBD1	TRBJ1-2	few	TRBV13	TGTGCCAGCAGCTTAGTGGGGACAGCCTATGGCTACACCTTC	CASSLVGTAYGYTF
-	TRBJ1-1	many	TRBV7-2	TGTGCCAGCAGCCCAGGGGCACGTCAGATGAACACTGAAGCTTTCTTT	CASSPGARQMNTEAFF
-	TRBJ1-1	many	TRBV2	TGTGCCAGCAGAGTAGGGCCTTCGAACACTGAAGCTTTCTTT	CASRVGPSNTEAFF
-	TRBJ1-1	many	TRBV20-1	TGCAGTGCTAGAGGAGGGACTCTTGAAGCTTTCTTT	CSARGGTLEAFF
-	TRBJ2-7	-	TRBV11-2	TGTGCCAGCAGCTTACACCAGGGTTACGAGCAGTACTTC	CASSLHQGYEQYF
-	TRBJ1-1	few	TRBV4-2	TGTGCCAGCAGCCTAGGGGGTAGGGGGTCCACTGAAGCTTTCTTT	CASSLGGRGSTEAFF
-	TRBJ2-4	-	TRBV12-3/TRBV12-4	TGTGCCAGCAGTTTAAGTGTGGGACTGACAGCCAAAAACATTCAGTACTTC	CASSLSVGLTAKNIQYF
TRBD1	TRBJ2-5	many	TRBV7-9	TGTGCCAGCAGCAGAGGACAGGCGGAAGAGACCCAGTACTTC	CASSRGQAEETQYF
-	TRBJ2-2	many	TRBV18	TGTGCCAGCTCAGAAACAGCGGACGGCAACGGGGAGCTGTTTTTT	CASSETADGNGELFF
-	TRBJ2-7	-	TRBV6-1	TGTGCCAGCAGCGCTATAGCGGCTCCCTCCCTTAGAGGCGAGCAGTACTTC	CASSAIAAPSLRGEQYF
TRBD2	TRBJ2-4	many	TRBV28	TGTGCCAGCCAAAGTTTCCCTCGATGGACTAGCGAAAACATTCAGTACTTC	CASQSFPRWTSENIQYF
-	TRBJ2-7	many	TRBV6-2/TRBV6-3	TGTGCCAGCAGTTACCACCGGGACCGCTCCTACGAGCAGTACTTC	CASSYHRDRSYEQYF
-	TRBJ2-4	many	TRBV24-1	TGTGCCACCAGTGATCGCCGGGACAAAGAAAACATTCAGTACTTC	CATSDRRDKENIQYF
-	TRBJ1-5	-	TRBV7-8	TGTGCCAGCAGCTTAAGTGGTCAGGGAGTTTGGCCCCAGCATTTT	CASSLSGQGVWPQHF
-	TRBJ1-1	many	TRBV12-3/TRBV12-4	TGTGCCAGCAGTTTTAGGCAGACTACAGGAGAAGCTTTCTTT	CASSFRQTTGEAFF
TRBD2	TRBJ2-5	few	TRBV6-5	TGTGCCAGCAGTTATTCCAGATTAGCGGGAGGGACCCAGTACTTC	CASSYSRLAGGTQYF
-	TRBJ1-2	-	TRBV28	TGTGCCAGCATAGCAGGGAGCTATGGCTACACCTTC	CASIAGSYGYTF
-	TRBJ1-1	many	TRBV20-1	TGCAGTTCGGTGACCCCCCGGAACACTGAAGCTTTCTTT	CSSVTPRNTEAFF
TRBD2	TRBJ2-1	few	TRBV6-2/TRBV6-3	TGTGCCAGCAGAACCCTAGCGGGAGGGAGGTACAATGAGCAGTTCTTC	CASRTLAGGRYNEQFF
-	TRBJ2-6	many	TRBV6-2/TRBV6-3	TGTGCCAGCAGTTACTTCCAGGGGCTCTCTGGGGCCAACGTCCTGACTTTC	CASSYFQGLSGANVLTF
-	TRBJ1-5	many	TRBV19	TGTGCCAGTAGTGCCGGGACAACCTATCAGCCCCAGCATTTT	CASSAGTTYQPQHF
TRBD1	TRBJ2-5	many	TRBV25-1	TGTGCCAGCAGTCCGAAGGGGGCGCAGGAGACCCAGTACTTC	CASSPKGAQETQYF
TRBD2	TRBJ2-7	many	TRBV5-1	TGCGCCAGCAGCTTGGTCGGGGAGGGCTTACCGCAGTACTTC	CASSLVGEGLPQYF
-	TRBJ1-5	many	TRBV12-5	TGTGCTAGTGGTTCCGGATTAGCCCAGCATTTT	CASGSGLAQHF
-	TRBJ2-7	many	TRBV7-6	TGTGCCAGCAGCTCCGGGACCTACGAGCAGTACTTC	CASSSGTYEQYF
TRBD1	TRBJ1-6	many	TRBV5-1	TGCGCCAGCAGCGACGGACAGGGCGGTGATTCACCCCTCCACTTT	CASSDGQGGDSPLHF
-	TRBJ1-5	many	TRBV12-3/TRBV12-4	TGTGCCAGCAGTCCCCCTGCCCTAGGGGGGACTGATCAGCCCCAGCATTTT	CASSPPALGGTDQPQHF
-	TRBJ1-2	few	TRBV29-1	TGCAGCGCTCCGAACTGGGGGGACTATGGCTACACCTTC	CSAPNWGDYGYTF
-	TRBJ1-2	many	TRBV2	TGTGCCAGCAGTGAAGCGCAAATACTTGAGGGGAACTATGGCTACACCTTC	CASSEAQILEGNYGYTF
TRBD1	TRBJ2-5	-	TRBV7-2	TGTGCCAGCAGCTTGGACAGGGTGGTTCAAGAGACCCAGTACTTC	CASSLDRVVQETQYF
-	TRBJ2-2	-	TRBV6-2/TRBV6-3	TGTGCCAGCTGCCCGTGGAGTACCGGGGAGCTGTTTTTT	CASCPWSTGELFF
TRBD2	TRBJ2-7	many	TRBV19	TGTGCCAGTAGTAGCCTAGCGGGCACCCCCTACGAGCAGTACTTC	CASSSLAGTPYEQYF
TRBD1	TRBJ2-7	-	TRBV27	TGTGCCAGCAGTCGGGGGGCCGGGACAGGGGAGGGCTACGAGCAGTACTTC	CASSRGAGTGEGYEQYF
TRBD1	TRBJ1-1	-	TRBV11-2	TGTGCCAGCAGCTTAGGGTACAGGGGGCATAGGACTGAAGCTTTCTTT	CASSLGYRGHRTEAFF
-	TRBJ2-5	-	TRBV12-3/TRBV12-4	TGTGCCAGCAGTTTAGGGGGCAGCGTACAAGAGACCCAGTACTTC	CASSLGGSVQETQYF
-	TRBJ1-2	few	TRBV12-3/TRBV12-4	TGTGCCAGCAGTCCGGTCGGGGACTATGGCTACACCTTC	CASSPVGDYGYTF
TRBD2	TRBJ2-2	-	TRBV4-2	TGTGTCAGCACATCAATCGCGGGAGGGTTCACCGGGGAGCTGTTTTTT	CVSTSIAGGFTGELFF
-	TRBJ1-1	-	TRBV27	TGTGCCAGCAGTGAACTGGGTAGGACTGATGCTTTCTTT	CASSELGRTDAFF
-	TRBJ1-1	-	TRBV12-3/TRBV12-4	TGTGCCAGCAGTTTATTTGATGGGGCTGAAGCTTTCTTT	CASSLFDGAEAFF